These 17 T cell receptor beta chains originate from one sample sequenced in a study of shared clonotypes between healthy human individuals. The protocol was immunoSEQ multiplex PCR, while the TCRdb copy is restricted to in-frame clones and leaves out a portion. The repertoire holds more than 1.2 million clones, with around 98.5% as singletons. The sequencing sample was made of naive CD4+ T cells sorted from blood. The sample's subset: CD45RA+ positively selected. These receptors came from a man between 25 and 39 years old in good health.

V gene TRBV7-2 combines with J gene TRBJ2-7; the D gene is possibly TRBD1 (6 bases). V was cut by 4 bases and J by 4 bases, with 11 bases left in between. Germline V gene data show CDR1 as SGHTA and CDR2 as FQGNSA. CDR3 length: 13 amino acids. DNA for the CDR3: TGTGCCAGCAGCTCCACACAGGGTTACGAGCAGTACTTC. It is translated as CASSSTQGYEQYF.

The CDR3 protein is CATSREGTSGGMNTGELFF. The CDR3 region has the DNA TGTGCCACCAGCAGGGAAGGGACTAGCGGAGGAATGAACACCGGGGAGCTGTTTTTT. V is TRBV15 and J is TRBJ2-2, with 11 bases fitting TRBD2. This CDR3 has 19 amino acids. V lost 3 bases to trimming and J lost 1 base; unmatched junction nucleotides: 10. Germline CDR1 and CDR2: LNHNV and YYDKDF (reference sequence).

CDR3 in amino acids: CASSQGSRGAESYEQYF. CDR3 DNA: TGTGCCAGCAGCCAAGGGTCCCGTGGCGCCGAGTCCTACGAGCAGTACTTC. The chain links TRBV4-2 to TRBJ2-7; no clear D gene. The CDR3 contains 17 residues. V was shortened by 1 base and J by 1 base, with 17 bases between the two germline ends. The germline CDR1 and CDR2 sequences are LGHNA and YNFKEQ.

The rearrangement links TRBV9 to TRBJ2-7, with D perhaps matching TRBD2 (6 bases). This CDR3 is built from 16 residues. Between the trimmed V and J ends, which lost 4 bases and 3 bases, there was a span of 20 bases. Germline V gene lookup returns CDR1 SGDLS and CDR2 YYNGEE. This CDR3 reads CASSRTSGGKIYEQYF. CDR3 bases: TGTGCCAGCAGCCGGACATCGGGCGGGAAGATCTACGAGCAGTACTTC.

The CDR3, as DNA: TGTGCCAGCAGCCAAGATGCCCCAGTCGAAGCTTTCTTT. It yields the protein CASSQDAPVEAFF. The genes are TRBV14 and TRBJ1-1; D not certain. The germline V and J ends were trimmed by 0 bases and 8 bases, with 10 bases remaining between them. This CDR3 has 13 residues. Germline V gives CDR1 SGHDN, CDR2 FVKESK. The full variable domain, in which reference TRBV14 and TRBJ1-1 provide the parts outside the CDR3, is EAGVTQFPSHSVIEKGQTVTLRCDPISGHDNLYWYRRVMGKEIKFLLHFVKESKQDESGMPNNRFLAERTGGTYSTLKVQPAELEDSGVYFCASSQDAPVEAFFGQGTRLTVV.

The V call is TRBV19, the J call TRBJ2-1, with D perhaps matching TRBD1 (5 bases). This CDR3 region has 17 residues. The germline gives CDR1 LNHDA, CDR2 SQIVND (reference sequence). Trimming left V 2 bases short and J 2 bases short, with 16 bases between. CDR3 DNA: TGTGCCAGTAGTATATCCACCCGGACACGCACCTACAATGAGCAGTTCTTC. Its translation is CASSISTRTRTYNEQFF. The full variable domain, completed using reference TRBV19 and TRBJ2-1, is DGGITQSPKYLFRKEGQNVTLSCEQNLNHDAMYWYRQDPGQGLRLIYYSQIVNDFQKGDIAEGYSVSREKKESFPLTVTSAQKNPTAFYLCASSISTRTRTYNEQFFGPGTRLTVL.

This chain connects TRBV14 to TRBJ2-6, with 9 positions matching TRBD2. CDR1 and CDR2 (germline): SGHDN, FVKESK. CDR3 length equals 19 residues. J gave up 0 bases and V 4 bases, and 10 bases lay outside the gene matches. In DNA form, the CDR3 reads TGTGCCAGCAGCCCTCTCCGACTAGCGGCCGTCTCTGGGGCCAACGTCCTGACTTTC. This sequence encodes CASSPLRLAAVSGANVLTF.

The rearrangement joins TRBV28 to TRBJ2-2; D is tentatively TRBD1 or TRBD2 (5 bases each). V lost 5 bases, J lost 8 bases, and 15 bases lay in between. Germline loops: CDR1 MDHEN, CDR2 SYDVKM. The CDR3 consists of 14 residues. The CDR3 sequence is CASSRLRGPGELFF. The CDR3 DNA reads TGTGCCAGCAGTAGACTAAGGGGTCCAGGGGAGCTGTTTTTT.

The chain recombines TRBV4-1 with TRBJ1-3, with D perhaps matching TRBD1 (6 bases). Trimming removed 2 bases at V and 0 bases at J, with 14 bases between. Germline V CDR1 and CDR2: MGHRA, YSYEKL. The CDR3 is made up of 17 amino acids. In nucleotides, the CDR3 is TGCGCCAGCAGCCAATTCTTGACAGGCAGCTCTGGAAACACCATATATTTT. Amino acids: CASSQFLTGSSGNTIYF.

The chain couples TRBV28 to TRBJ1-4; TRBD1 matches 9 bases. The V gene end was trimmed by 10 bases and the J gene end by 8 bases; junction bases not matched to a gene: 11. Germline V gene lookup returns CDR1 MDHEN and CDR2 SYDVKM. The CDR3 loop spans 14 amino acids. The CDR3 sequence: CATRTGGAREKLFF. The CDR3, as DNA: TGTGCCACTCGAACAGGGGGCGCACGGGAAAAACTGTTTTTT.

This chain connects TRBV4-1 to TRBJ2-7; a weak D match, TRBD2 (5 bases). Looked up from germline, CDR1 is MGHRA and CDR2 is YSYEKL. Trimming took 1 base from V and 0 from J, leaving 19 bases between them. The CDR3 is made up of 18 amino acids. The CDR3 DNA is TGCGCCAGCAGCCAAGCCGTCCCACCGGGGTCAAACTCCTACGAGCAGTACTTC. This sequence encodes CASSQAVPPGSNSYEQYF.

The count of this clone is one. Additional DNA sequences in this sample encode the identical CDR3. This rearrangement joins TRBV10-3 to TRBJ1-1; unclear D gene. V lost 0 bases and J 0 bases, leaving 5 bases between the germline ends. The CDR3 spans 14 residues. Germline V gene lookup returns CDR1 ENHRY and CDR2 SYGVKD. The CDR3 DNA follows: TGTGCCATCAGTGAGTCAGGGATGAACACTGAAGCTTTCTTT. This sequence encodes CAISESGMNTEAFF.

The chain couples TRBV11-3 to TRBJ2-7; D possibly uses TRBD1 or TRBD2 (5 bases each). V was shortened by 3 bases and J by 4 bases, with 10 bases between the two germline ends. Germline lookup yields CDR1 SGHNT and CDR2 YENEEA. The CDR3 runs 13 residues. Here the CDR3 reads CASSLFGGYEQYF. The CDR3 DNA is TGTGCCAGCAGCTTGTTTGGGGGATACGAGCAGTACTTC.

The chain uses TRBV28 and TRBJ1-5; 9 nucleotides line up with TRBD1. CDR3 size: 14 residues. The V and J ends lost 7 bases and 4 bases, in that order; junction bases with no gene match: 5. Per germline, CDR1 MDHEN and CDR2 SYDVKM. CDR3 in amino acids: CASKPGTGNQPQHF. CDR3 DNA sequence: TGTGCCAGCAAACCCGGGACAGGGAATCAGCCCCAGCATTTT.

This sequence joins TRBV5-4 and TRBJ2-1, with D unclear. The CDR3 runs to 17 residues. In germline, CDR1 is SGHNT, CDR2 YYREEE (reference sequence). V was trimmed by 0 bases and J by 4 bases, leaving 17 bases between them. CDR3: CASSLEAWSTRYNEQFF. The DNA for the CDR3 is TGTGCCAGCAGCTTGGAGGCGTGGTCCACTCGATACAATGAGCAGTTCTTC.

CDR3 region: CATLGTDLTEAFF. CDR3 DNA sequence: TGTGCCACCTTAGGGACAGATCTCACTGAAGCTTTCTTT. V is TRBV10-3 and J is TRBJ1-1; 7 bases are shared with TRBD1. The CDR3 loop spans 13 amino acids. CDR1 and CDR2 from the germline V gene are ENHRY and SYGVKD. After removal of 10 bases from V and 4 bases from J, the junction contained 9 bases not matched to a gene.

The gene calls are TRBV5-8 and TRBJ2-1; 10 bases fit TRBD2. This CDR3 has 15 residues. V was clipped by 0 bases and J by 9 bases; unmatched bases: 6. Germline loops: CDR1 SGHTS, CDR2 YDEGEE. CDR3 nucleotides: TGTGCCAGCAGCTTGGGACTAGCGGGTTCCAGTGAGCAGTTCTTC. Its protein product is CASSLGLAGSSEQFF.